This passage covers 21 T cell receptor beta chains from one sample sequenced in a study of memory CD4+ T cells and cytomegalovirus serostatus. Using immunoSEQ multiplex PCR, the repertoire was profiled, and TCRdb retains in-frame clones only, with some absent. The sample carries some 87,000 clones, 80% recorded once. Single viable CD3+CD4+CD8-CD45RO+ cells were sorted as the memory CD4+ T cells. Sequencing was carried out using memory CD4+ T cells from blood. Every receptor here comes from an adult in good health and CMV-seropositive.

This clone came up once. V gene TRBV5-8 combines with J gene TRBJ2-5; D assignment may be TRBD1 or TRBD2 (5 bases each). CDR3 length equals 11 residues. Germline V lookup: CDR1 SGHTS, CDR2 YDEGEE. V lost 0 bases to trimming and J lost 11 bases, with 8 bases between them. CDR3 DNA sequence: TGTGCCAGCAGCTTGGGAGGGGTGCAGTACTTC. It translates to CASSLGGVQYF.

The chain employs TRBV7-2 and TRBJ2-7; no clear D. Trimming stripped 3 bases from V and 5 bases from J, with 11 bases between. Germline loops: CDR1 SGHTA, CDR2 FQGNSA. The CDR3 loop spans 13 amino acids. The CDR3 sequence is CASSLSRRDEQYF. The CDR3 nucleotides are TGTGCCAGCAGCTTGTCGCGACGAGACGAGCAGTACTTC. The variable domain in full, completed from reference TRBV7-2 and TRBJ2-7, reads GAGVSQSPSNKVTEKGKDVELRCDPISGHTALYWYRQSLGQGLEFLIYFQGNSAPDKSGLPSDRFSAERTGGSVSTLTIQRTQQEDSAVYLCASSLSRRDEQYFGPGTRLTVT.

V is TRBV9 and J is TRBJ1-2; possible D gene TRBD1, 5 bases. Germline V gives CDR1 SGDLS, CDR2 YYNGEE. This CDR3 spans 13 amino acids. The V end lost 3 bases, the J end lost 6 bases, and 12 bases lay between the germline ends. CDR3 bases: TGTGCCAGCAGCGCCATGGGGCAGGATGGCTACACCTTC. Translating gives CASSAMGQDGYTF.

There are a few counts of this clone. This chain connects TRBV5-5 to TRBJ1-5, with 8 bases matching TRBD1. The CDR3 covers 15 residues. Germline assignment: CDR1 SGHKS and CDR2 YYEKEE (reference sequence). V lost 4 bases to trimming and J lost 6 bases; unmatched junction nucleotides: 9. CDR3 in amino acids: CASSPGQGEGQPQHF. CDR3 sequence (DNA): TGTGCCAGCAGCCCAGGACAGGGAGAGGGTCAGCCCCAGCATTTT.

This clone turned up a few times. CDR3 loop: CASSLFGREGETQYF. In DNA, the CDR3 is TGTGCCAGCAGCTTGTTCGGCAGGGAGGGGGAGACCCAGTACTTC. This chain connects TRBV7-9 to TRBJ2-5; the match to TRBD2 covers 7 bases. Germline V gene sequence: CDR1 SEHNR, CDR2 FQNEAQ (reference sequence). The CDR3 length is 15 residues. V lost 3 bases and J lost 5; bases outside the gene matches: 9.

The rearrangement links TRBV7-2 to TRBJ2-7; 8 nucleotides line up with TRBD1. The CDR3 has 14 residues. CDR1 is SGHTA, CDR2 FQGNSA, per germline. V lost 5 bases, J lost 0 bases, and 3 bases stayed unmatched. The CDR3 spells CASSVDRASYEQYF. CDR3 DNA sequence: TGTGCCAGCAGCGTGGACAGGGCCTCCTACGAGCAGTACTTC.

The chain recombines TRBV30 with TRBJ1-1; no reliable D call. Trimming took off 4 bases at V and 0 bases at J, with 6 bases between the two ends. The CDR3 extends over 12 amino acids. Germline V gene lookup returns CDR1 GTSNPN and CDR2 SVGIG (reference sequence). The CDR3 here is CAWNQLNTEAFF. CDR3 coding DNA: TGTGCCTGGAACCAGTTGAACACTGAAGCTTTCTTT.

This chain connects TRBV19 to TRBJ1-1; weak D call: TRBD1 (5 bases). This CDR3 is built from 16 residues. Germline values: CDR1 LNHDA, CDR2 SQIVND (reference sequence). Deletions cut 3 bases from V and 1 base from J, with 15 bases between. The CDR3 loop reads CASSILMGQGNTEAFF. CDR3 nucleotide sequence: TGTGCCAGTAGTATCCTAATGGGGCAGGGGAACACTGAAGCTTTCTTT. The full variable domain, its missing parts supplied by reference TRBV19 and TRBJ1-1, is DGGITQSPKYLFRKEGQNVTLSCEQNLNHDAMYWYRQDPGQGLRLIYYSQIVNDFQKGDIAEGYSVSREKKESFPLTVTSAQKNPTAFYLCASSILMGQGNTEAFFGQGTRLTVV.

Here the CDR3 DNA reads TGTGCCATCAGTGAGGTCAGGACCTACTCCTACGAGCAGTACTTC. Translated: CAISEVRTYSYEQYF. The V gene is TRBV10-3, the J gene TRBJ2-7; D remains unclear. The CDR3 totals 15 residues. Per the germline V gene, CDR1 is ENHRY and CDR2 is SYGVKD. V was cut by 2 bases and J by 0 bases, with 11 bases left in between.

The chain recombines TRBV4-2 with TRBJ1-4, with D hard to call. The CDR3 runs to 14 residues. Looked up from germline, CDR1 is LGHNA and CDR2 is YNFKEQ. Between the trimmed V and J ends, which lost 0 bases and 4 bases, there was a span of 6 bases. CDR3 sequence (DNA): TGTGCCAGCAGCCAAGATTGGGGTAATGAAAAACTGTTTTTT. Amino acid sequence: CASSQDWGNEKLFF.

The chain is built from TRBV5-1 and TRBJ2-1, with 7 bases matching TRBD1. The germline V gene has CDR1 SGHRS and CDR2 YFSETQ. This CDR3 comprises 15 residues. V was clipped by 3 bases and J by 2 bases; unmatched bases: 5. The CDR3 loop reads CASSSTGETYNEQFF. The CDR3 nucleotides read TGCGCCAGCAGCTCCACAGGGGAGACCTACAATGAGCAGTTCTTC.

This rearrangement joins TRBV7-3 to TRBJ2-5, with 14 bases identical to TRBD2. The CDR3 sequence is 15 residues long. The V segment lost 5 bases and the J segment 5 bases; nucleotides outside the gene matches: 4. The germline gives CDR1 SGHTA, CDR2 FQGTGA. The CDR3 loop reads CASSQTSGRGETQYF. In DNA, the CDR3 is TGTGCCAGCAGCCAGACTAGCGGGAGGGGGGAGACCCAGTACTTC.

The rearrangement uses TRBV4-2 and TRBJ1-2, with no clear D. V lost 0 bases and J lost 0, with 5 bases in between. The CDR3 sequence is 14 residues long. The germline gives CDR1 LGHNA, CDR2 YNFKEQ. The CDR3 reads CASSQEASNYGYTF. Written as DNA, the CDR3 is TGTGCCAGCAGCCAAGAAGCGTCTAACTATGGCTACACCTTC.

The rearrangement links TRBV5-4 to TRBJ2-1; D might be TRBD1 or TRBD2, each matching 5 bases. Trimming stripped 3 bases from V and 8 bases from J, with 12 bases between. Germline CDR1 SGHNT, CDR2 YYREEE (reference sequence). This CDR3 is built from 13 residues. As DNA, the CDR3 is TGTGCCAGCAGCTCCAGAGGGGTTGATGAGCAGTTCTTC. Its translation: CASSSRGVDEQFF. The whole variable domain, remainder taken from reference TRBV5-4 and TRBJ2-1, is ETGVTQSPTHLIKTRGQQVTLRCSSQSGHNTVSWYQQALGQGPQFIFQYYREEENGRGNFPPRFSGLQFPNYSSELNVNALELDDSALYLCASSSRGVDEQFFGPGTRLTVL.

This clone appeared once. Germline and junction disagree at one end, which may indicate a read error. The rearrangement joins TRBV28 to TRBJ2-6, with TRBD1 matching over 7 bases. There are 18 residues in the CDR3. CDR1 MDHEN and CDR2 SYDVKM come from the germline V gene. Here the CDR3 reads CASSFFGRTGSGANILTF. The CDR3 nucleotides read TGTGCCAGCAGTTTCTTCGGAAGGACAGGCTCTGGGGCCAACATCCTGACTTTC.

As DNA, the CDR3 is TGTGCCAGCAGCGTAAGGGGACAGAGATACGAGCAGTACTTC. It translates to CASSVRGQRYEQYF. The chain carries TRBV11-1 and TRBJ2-7; 7 nucleotides agree with TRBD1. The germline gives CDR1 SGHAT, CDR2 FQDESV (reference sequence). This CDR3 spans 14 amino acids. The V segment lost 5 bases and the J segment 4 bases; nucleotides outside the gene matches: 8.

The rearrangement uses TRBV2 and TRBJ2-4; TRBD2 agrees at 7 bases. The CDR3 contains 14 residues. Germline V CDR1 and CDR2: SNHLY, FYNNEI. V was pared by 4 bases and J by 8 bases, with 8 bases of the junction left unmatched. CDR3 nucleotide sequence: TGTGCCAGCAGTGTCGCAGGGAGGGAGGACATTCAGTACTTC. Translation gives CASSVAGREDIQYF.

CDR3 sequence reads: CASRYGRQETQYF. The CDR3 nucleotides read TGTGCCAGCAGATACGGGAGACAAGAGACCCAGTACTTC. This rearrangement joins TRBV2 to TRBJ2-5; TRBD2 is a possible D gene (6 bases). CDR1 and CDR2 (germline): SNHLY, FYNNEI. The CDR3 is 13 residues long. V gave up 6 bases and J gave up 2 bases, with 10 bases separating them.

The table lists this clone with a few counts. The rearrangement uses TRBV2 and TRBJ1-4; no clear D gene. Germline V gene lookup returns CDR1 SNHLY and CDR2 FYNNEI. Trimming stripped 7 bases from V and 7 bases from J, with 7 bases between. The CDR3 totals 11 residues. The CDR3: CASMFSEKLFF. The CDR3 DNA sequence: TGTGCCAGCATGTTTAGTGAAAAACTGTTTTTT.

V gene TRBV6-5 combines with J gene TRBJ1-2; TRBD1 agrees at 7 bases. The CDR3 extends over 13 amino acids. Per the germline V gene, CDR1 is MNHEY and CDR2 is SVGAGI. V lost 6 bases, J lost 4 bases, and 5 bases stayed unmatched. CDR3 DNA sequence: TGTGCCAGCAGATCGGGACAGCCCTATGGCTACACCTTC. This translates into CASRSGQPYGYTF.

V is TRBV5-4 and J is TRBJ1-2; 10 nucleotides match TRBD1. The CDR3 is 15 residues long. V trimming: 4 bases; J trimming: 4 bases; junction bases outside the gene matches: 7. Germline CDR1 reads SGHNT; CDR2 reads YYREEE (reference sequence). CDR3 in amino acids: CASSGDRGASYGYTF. DNA for the CDR3: TGTGCCAGCAGCGGGGACAGGGGCGCAAGCTATGGCTACACCTTC.